This TCR beta chain was found in a study of blood T cell repertoires in COVID-19. Study overall: The United States, Italy and Spain provided the acute and convalescent COVID-19 samples. T cells, B-cell-depleted T cells, or PBMCs supplied cDNA or gDNA.

Authors' methods: How many nucleated cells were present was estimated from reference gene primer amplification. Here immunoSEQ multiplex PCR was the method, and the copy in TCRdb shows in-frame clones only, minus some. That table gives V, J and clone size, and the DNA gave D and trimming. The sample lists around 200,000 clones, about 84% occurring once. The sequence derives from a human donor in a cohort sampled during active COVID-19. Input material: peripheral blood.

The CDR3 reads CASSRYRELDTQYF. The CDR3 nucleotides are TGTGCCAGCAGCCGGTACAGGGAATTGGATACGCAGTATTTT. The V and J genes are TRBV5-4 and TRBJ2-3; D might be TRBD1 (6 bases). This CDR3 has 14 residues. The ends were cut back, 4 bases at V and 6 bases at J, with 15 bases in the middle. CDR1 is SGHNT and CDR2 is YYREEE in the germline V gene (reference sequence).